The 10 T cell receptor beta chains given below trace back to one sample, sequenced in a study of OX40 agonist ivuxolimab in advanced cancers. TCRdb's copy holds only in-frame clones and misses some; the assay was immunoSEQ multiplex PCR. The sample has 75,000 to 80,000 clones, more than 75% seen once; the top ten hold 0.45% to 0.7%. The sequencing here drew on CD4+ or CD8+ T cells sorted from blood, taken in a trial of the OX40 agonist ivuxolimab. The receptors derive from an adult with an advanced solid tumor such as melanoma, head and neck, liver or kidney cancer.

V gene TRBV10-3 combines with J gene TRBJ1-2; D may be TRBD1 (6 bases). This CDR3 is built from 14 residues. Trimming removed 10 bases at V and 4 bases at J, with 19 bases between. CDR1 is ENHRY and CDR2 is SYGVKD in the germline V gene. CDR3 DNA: TGTGCCACCATGGGACCCAACAGGGTCTATGGCTACACCTTC. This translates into CATMGPNRVYGYTF.

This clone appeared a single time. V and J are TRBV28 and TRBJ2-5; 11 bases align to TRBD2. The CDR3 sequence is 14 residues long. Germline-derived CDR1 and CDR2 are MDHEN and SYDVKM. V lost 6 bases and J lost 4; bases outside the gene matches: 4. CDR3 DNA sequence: TGTGCCAGCAGAACTAGCGGGGGTCGAGAGACCCAGTACTTC. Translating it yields CASRTSGGRETQYF. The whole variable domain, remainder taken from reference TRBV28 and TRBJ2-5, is DVKVTQSSRYLVKRTGEKVFLECVQDMDHENMFWYRQDPGLGLRLIYFSYDVKMKEKGDIPEGYSVSREKKERFSLILESASTNQTSMYLCASRTSGGRETQYFGPGTRLLVL.

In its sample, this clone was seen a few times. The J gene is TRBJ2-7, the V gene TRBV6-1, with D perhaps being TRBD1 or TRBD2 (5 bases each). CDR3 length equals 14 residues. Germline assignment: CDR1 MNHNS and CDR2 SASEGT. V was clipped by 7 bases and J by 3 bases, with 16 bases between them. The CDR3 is CASTPGTAGYEQYF. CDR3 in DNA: TGTGCCAGCACCCCAGGGACGGCTGGCTACGAGCAGTACTTC.

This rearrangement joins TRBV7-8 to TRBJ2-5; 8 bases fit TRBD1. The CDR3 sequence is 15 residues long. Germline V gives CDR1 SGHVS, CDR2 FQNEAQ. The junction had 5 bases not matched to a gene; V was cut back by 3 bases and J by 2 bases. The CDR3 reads CASSLGQVVQETQYF. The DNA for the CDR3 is TGTGCCAGCAGCTTGGGACAGGTGGTTCAAGAGACCCAGTACTTC.

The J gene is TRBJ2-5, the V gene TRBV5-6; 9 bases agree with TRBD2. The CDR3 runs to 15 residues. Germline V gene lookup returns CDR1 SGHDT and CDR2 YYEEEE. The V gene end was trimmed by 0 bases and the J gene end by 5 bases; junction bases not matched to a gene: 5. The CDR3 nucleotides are TGTGCCAGCAGCTTGGCGGGACTAGCCCGCGAGACCCAGTACTTC. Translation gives CASSLAGLARETQYF.

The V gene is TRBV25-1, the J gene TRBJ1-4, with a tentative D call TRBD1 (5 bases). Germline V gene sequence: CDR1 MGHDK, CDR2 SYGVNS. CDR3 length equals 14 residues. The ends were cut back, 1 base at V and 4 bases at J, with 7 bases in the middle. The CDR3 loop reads CASSEWGYNEKLFF. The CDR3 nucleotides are TGTGCCAGCAGTGAATGGGGGTATAATGAAAAACTGTTTTTT.

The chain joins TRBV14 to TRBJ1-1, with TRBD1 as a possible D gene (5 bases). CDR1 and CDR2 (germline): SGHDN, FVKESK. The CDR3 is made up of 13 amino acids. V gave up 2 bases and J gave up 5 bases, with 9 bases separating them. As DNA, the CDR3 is TGTGCCAGCAGCCAATTACAGGTAACTGAAGCTTTCTTT. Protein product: CASSQLQVTEAFF.

The DNA of the CDR3 is TGTGCCAGCAGCAAACGTGACACTCAAGGAGAGACCCAGTACTTC. It codes for CASSKRDTQGETQYF. The chain carries TRBV21-1 and TRBJ2-5; the DNA was not compared with TRBD1, the D call given in the table. TRBV21-1 is termed a pseudogene. The CDR3 covers 15 residues.

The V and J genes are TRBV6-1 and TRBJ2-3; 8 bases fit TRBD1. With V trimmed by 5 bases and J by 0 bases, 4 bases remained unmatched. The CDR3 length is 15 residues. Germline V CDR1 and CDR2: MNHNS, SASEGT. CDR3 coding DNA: TGTGCCAGCAGTCGACAGGGGTTTAGCACAGATACGCAGTATTTT. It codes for CASSRQGFSTDTQYF.

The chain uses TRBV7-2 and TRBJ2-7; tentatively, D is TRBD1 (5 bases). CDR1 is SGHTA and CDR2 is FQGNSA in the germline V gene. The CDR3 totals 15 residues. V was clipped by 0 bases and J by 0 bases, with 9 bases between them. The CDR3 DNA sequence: TGTGCCAGCAGCTTAGCAGGGGTTAGCTCCTACGAGCAGTACTTC. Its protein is CASSLAGVSSYEQYF.